This T cell receptor beta chain was sequenced in a study of blood T cell repertoires in COVID-19. Turning to the study itself: Collection of acute and convalescent COVID-19 samples took place in the United States, Italy and Spain. The cDNA or gDNA used as material had been derived from T cells, B-cell-depleted T cells, or PBMCs.

Germline V CDR1 and CDR2: MNHNY, SVGAGI (reference sequence). CDR3 size: 14 residues. Losses at the gene ends were 4 bases for V and 2 bases for J; bases not matched to a gene: 5. Per the original data handling: Reference gene primers were amplified, and this amplification served to estimate nucleated cell counts. Profiling relied on immunoSEQ multiplex PCR, and the TCRdb table lists in-frame clones only, not all of them. V and J calls and clone size are given by that table; D and trimming were obtained from the DNA. The repertoire holds under 350,000 clones, about four fifths seen once, with 8% to 10% in the top ten.

The specimen was peripheral blood. V usage is TRBV6-6 and J usage is TRBJ2-7, with 7 nucleotides matching TRBD1. The sequence derives from a woman between 50 and 59 years old who had recovered from COVID-19. The CDR3 DNA reads TGTGCCAGCAGTTCCCGGACAGGCACCTACGAGCAGTACTTC. This codes for CASSSRTGTYEQYF.